The present entry profiles one T cell receptor (beta chain) with its context. The age range of participants was about 18 to 100 years, with residence in about two dozen US areas. Clinical histories supplied by participants themselves formed the basis of cohort assignment. Individuals in the exposed group had encountered a COVID-19 case within 2 weeks preceding study entry. This sample is drawn from a study of blood T cell repertoires in COVID-19. Study-level background: Sources were T cells, B-cell-depleted T cells, or PBMCs; the material itself was cDNA or gDNA.

Germline lookup yields CDR1 GTSNPN and CDR2 SVGIG (reference sequence). Losses at the gene ends were 5 bases for V and 0 bases for J; bases not matched to a gene: 6. This CDR3 comprises 15 residues. TCRdb's table, derived via immunoSEQ multiplex PCR, lists solely in-frame clones and lacks some. The table shows hundreds of thousands of clones, with over 80% occurring only once. The V gene is TRBV30, the J gene TRBJ2-2; 7 bases line up with TRBD1. This TCR came from a middle-aged man who had been exposed to COVID-19. The sequenced sample consisted of PBMCs or T cells enriched from blood (not recorded which). DNA of the CDR3: TGTGCCTGGTCATCCGGGACAGCGAACACCGGGGAGCTGTTTTTT. The encoded protein is CAWSSGTANTGELFF. The complete variable domain, with remaining parts taken from reference TRBV30 and TRBJ2-2, reads SQTIHQWPATLVQPVGSPLSLECTVEGTSNPNLYWYRQAAGRGLQLLFYSVGIGQISSEVPQNLSASRPQDRQFILSSKKLLLSDSGFYLCAWSSGTANTGELFFGEGSRLTVL.